This note documents a single TCR beta chain sequence. The antigen is undetermined. Second-dose schedules of about 4 or about 12 weeks were combined. Profiling relied on immunoSEQ multiplex PCR, and the TCRdb table lists in-frame clones only, not all of them. The table lists approximately 84,000 clones, 80% to 90% of them singletons. The data were taken from a study of T cell responses to AZD1222 COVID-19 vaccine. Study findings and constraints: Donors were largely white British and mainly female; clonal diversity was possibly underestimated. Only six AZD1222 recipients tested seropositive at baseline. Spike regions recognized by vaccine-associated CD4 TCRs spanned the protein, led by 160-218 and 743-854.

Germline assignment: CDR1 LGHDT and CDR2 YNNKEL (reference sequence). The V gene lost 3 bases and the J gene lost 2 bases, with 16 bases spanning the gap. There are 16 residues in the CDR3. This clonotype was sampled from an adult who received the AZD1222 COVID-19 vaccine. Material: peripheral blood, obtained 28 days after the second AZD1222 dose. The V call is TRBV3-1 (or the pseudogene TRBV3-2), the J call TRBJ2-5, with no clear D. The CDR3 loop reads CASSHRSAAQQETQYF. The CDR3 coding sequence is TGTGCCAGCAGCCATCGGTCAGCCGCTCAACAAGAGACCCAGTACTTC.